One and the same sample provided the 29 T cell receptor beta chains below, sequenced in a study of cytomegalovirus exposure and HLA in healthy donors. 60 Vbeta and 13 Jbeta primers were used in PCR. The method was immunoSEQ multiplex PCR; TCRdb's version includes in-frame clones alone and lacks a portion of them. The data hold fewer than 200,000 clones, with approximately 80% observed a single time. The sample comprised PBMCs. All receptors derive from a boy under 18 in good health and CMV-seronegative.

The J gene is TRBJ1-1, the V gene TRBV5-4; D remains ambiguous. The CDR3 runs 15 residues. Germline CDR1 and CDR2: SGHNT and YYREEE (reference sequence). V lost 5 bases and J lost 2, with 16 bases in between. CDR3 protein: CASRPETGFNTEAFF. CDR3 DNA sequence: TGTGCCAGCAGGCCAGAAACGGGGTTCAACACTGAAGCTTTCTTT.

The rearrangement uses TRBV19 and TRBJ2-7; 10 bases are shared with TRBD1. This CDR3 is 15 amino acids long. The V gene end was trimmed by 7 bases and the J gene end by 2 bases; junction bases not matched to a gene: 8. The germline V gene has CDR1 LNHDA and CDR2 SQIVND (reference sequence). The CDR3 reads CASKVGTGATYEQYF. The CDR3 region has the DNA TGTGCCAGTAAAGTCGGGACAGGGGCCACCTACGAGCAGTACTTC.

The CDR3 spells CAISDSVYEQYF. The CDR3 bases are TGTGCCATCAGTGACTCTGTCTACGAGCAGTACTTC. The V call is TRBV10-3, the J call TRBJ2-5; D is unresolved. The tail of the sequence fits TRBJ2-7 better, so the J call may be wrong. Looked up from germline, CDR1 is ENHRY and CDR2 is SYGVKD. The CDR3 runs to 12 residues.

This clone occurred once. This chain joins TRBV5-1 and TRBJ1-6, with a tentative D call TRBD1 (6 bases). This CDR3 comprises 14 residues. Trimming stripped 4 bases from V and 4 bases from J, with 9 bases between. Germline V lookup: CDR1 SGHRS, CDR2 YFSETQ. The CDR3: CASSRTAYNSPLHF. The DNA of the CDR3 is TGCGCCAGCAGCAGGACAGCATATAATTCACCCCTCCACTTT.

In the case of this clone: No conserved phenylalanine or tryptophan is present at the end of the CDR3, so a read error is the likely explanation. It is unclear where the CDR3 begins or ends on the DNA, so no DNA is shown, and the CDR3 is as TCRdb lists it. The chain employs TRBV15 and TRBJ2-7; the table's D gene call, TRBD1, was not cross checked with the DNA. From germline, CDR1 is LNHNV and CDR2 YYDKDF (reference sequence). The CDR3 length is 15 residues, termini included. The CDR3 sequence is CATSVLTHNRDREVG.

The V and J genes are TRBV7-9 and TRBJ2-7; 9 nucleotides align to TRBD1. V trimming: 7 bases; J trimming: 1 base; junction bases outside the gene matches: 17. This CDR3 comprises 18 residues. The germline V gene has CDR1 SEHNR and CDR2 FQNEAQ (reference sequence). The CDR3 bases are TGTGCCAGCACCACCTCACCCGGGCCGGGGACAGGGTCCTACGAGCAGTACTTC. It translates to CASTTSPGPGTGSYEQYF.

The rearrangement links TRBV18 to TRBJ2-5; 8 bases line up with TRBD1. The CDR3 is 14 amino acids. Germline lookup yields CDR1 KGHSH and CDR2 LQKENI. The V segment lost 5 bases and the J segment 5 bases; nucleotides outside the gene matches: 7. The CDR3 region is CASSATGAFETQYF. The CDR3 DNA is TGTGCCAGCTCAGCGACAGGGGCATTTGAGACCCAGTACTTC. Full variable domain (outside the CDR3, taken from reference TRBV18 and TRBJ2-5): NAGVMQNPRHLVRRRGQEARLRCSPMKGHSHVYWYRQLPEEGLKFMVYLQKENIIDESGMPKERFSAEFPKEGPSILRIQQVVRGDSAAYFCASSATGAFETQYFGPGTRLLVL.

This sequence joins TRBV6-6 and TRBJ2-7, with D possibly being TRBD2 (6 bases). Trimming stripped 0 bases from V and 9 bases from J, with 18 bases between. The germline gives CDR1 MNHNY, CDR2 SVGAGI (reference sequence). The CDR3 is made up of 15 amino acids. The CDR3 here is CASSYSGDFYEVQYF. CDR3 nucleotides: TGTGCCAGCAGTTACTCAGGGGACTTTTATGAGGTGCAGTACTTC.

The V and J genes are TRBV6-1 and TRBJ2-7; weak D call: TRBD1 (6 bases). The CDR3 length is 14 residues. CDR1 is MNHNS and CDR2 is SASEGT in the germline V gene. The germline V and J ends were trimmed by 5 bases and 1 base, with 12 bases remaining between them. CDR3 coding DNA: TGTGCCAGCAGTAACAGGGTGCCGTCCTACGAGCAGTACTTC. It codes for CASSNRVPSYEQYF.

The chain recombines TRBV6-5 with TRBJ1-5; no clear D gene. CDR1 and CDR2 (germline): MNHEY, SVGAGI. The CDR3 has 13 residues. V dropped 6 bases and J dropped 6 bases, with 12 bases sitting between them. The CDR3: CASRSGGGQPQHF. DNA for the CDR3: TGTGCCAGCAGGTCTGGAGGAGGTCAGCCCCAGCATTTT.

The CDR3 reads CAWSEGQGPYNEQFF. Written as DNA, the CDR3 is TGTGCCTGGAGTGAGGGGCAGGGTCCCTACAATGAGCAGTTCTTC. The chain uses TRBV30 and TRBJ2-1; D is perhaps TRBD1 (5 bases). V was cut by 1 base and J by 2 bases, with 12 bases left in between. From germline, CDR1 is GTSNPN and CDR2 SVGIG (reference sequence). There are 15 residues in the CDR3.

The V call is TRBV4-1, the J call TRBJ2-3; 10 nucleotides match TRBD1. This CDR3 is 15 amino acids long. The germline gives CDR1 MGHRA, CDR2 YSYEKL. Trimming at V came to 4 bases and at J to 3 bases, leaving 4 bases not matched to a gene. The CDR3 DNA follows: TGCGCCAGCAGCCCGACAGGGGGCGAAACAGATACGCAGTATTTT. Protein: CASSPTGGETDTQYF.

This chain joins TRBV4-1 and TRBJ2-7; D is unclear. CDR3 length equals 12 residues. Trimming removed 3 bases from V and 7 bases from J, with 10 bases in between. Germline V gene lookup returns CDR1 MGHRA and CDR2 YSYEKL. DNA of the CDR3: TGCGCCAGCAGCCAGGGTCCCGGGGAGCAGTACTTC. Its translation is CASSQGPGEQYF.

The J gene is TRBJ1-2, the V gene TRBV2, with D unresolved. CDR3 length: 12 amino acids. Trimming stripped 5 bases from V and 7 bases from J, with 11 bases between. CDR1 and CDR2 (germline): SNHLY, FYNNEI. CDR3 protein: CASSPRLGGYTF. CDR3 DNA: TGTGCCAGCAGTCCCCGACTGGGTGGCTACACCTTC. Full variable domain (missing parts from reference TRBV2 and TRBJ1-2): EPEVTQTPSHQVTQMGQEVILRCVPISNHLYFYWYRQILGQKVEFLVSFYNNEISEKSEIFDDQFSVERPDGSNFTLKIRSTKLEDSAMYFCASSPRLGGYTFGSGTRLTVV.

The CDR3 spells CASSVEAGYNQPQHF. Here the CDR3 DNA reads TGTGCCAGCAGCGTAGAAGCAGGATATAACCAGCCCCAGCATTTT. The rearrangement links TRBV9 to TRBJ1-5, with D hard to call. CDR1 is SGDLS, CDR2 YYNGEE, per germline. The germline V and J ends were trimmed by 0 bases and 7 bases, with 14 bases remaining between them. This CDR3 comprises 15 residues.

This clone has just one count. The chain has TRBV5-5 and TRBJ2-7, with D perhaps TRBD2 (6 bases). This CDR3 region has 16 residues. Trimming took 2 bases from V and 1 from J, leaving 16 bases between them. In germline, CDR1 is SGHKS, CDR2 YYEKEE (reference sequence). The CDR3 region is CASSFASRGGSYEQYF. Here the CDR3 DNA reads TGTGCCAGCAGCTTTGCTTCTAGGGGAGGTTCCTACGAGCAGTACTTC.

The CDR3 sequence is CAISVGQLYEQYF. The DNA of the CDR3 is TGTGCCATCAGTGTGGGACAGCTATACGAGCAGTACTTC. The gene calls are TRBV10-3 and TRBJ2-7; 7 nucleotides line up with TRBD1. The CDR3 totals 13 residues. Germline CDR1 reads ENHRY; CDR2 reads SYGVKD. With V trimmed by 4 bases and J by 4 bases, 4 bases remained unmatched.

As concerns this clone: At the DNA level, this CDR3 is encoded by other sequences in the same sample as well. CDR3 sequence reads: CAISEDRGGYTF. The CDR3 region has the DNA TGTGCCATCAGTGAGGATAGGGGTGGCTACACCTTC. V usage is TRBV10-3 and J usage is TRBJ1-2, with D perhaps matching TRBD1 (5 bases). Trimming took 2 bases from V and 7 from J, leaving 8 bases between them. The CDR3 spans 12 residues. CDR1 is ENHRY, CDR2 SYGVKD, per germline.

DNA for the CDR3: TGTGCCAGCAGCGTAGCCCCCCAGGGTAGCGGCTCCTACGAGCAGTACTTC. Translated, it gives CASSVAPQGSGSYEQYF. The chain couples TRBV9 to TRBJ2-7; D perhaps matches TRBD2 (6 bases). From germline, CDR1 is SGDLS and CDR2 YYNGEE. The CDR3 extends over 17 amino acids. V was shortened by 0 bases and J by 0 bases, with 16 bases between the two germline ends.

The CDR3 here is CASKWTGTSPDGYTF. DNA for the CDR3: TGTGCCAGCAAATGGACCGGCACTAGCCCGGACGGCTACACCTTC. This chain joins TRBV2 and TRBJ1-2; no clear D. Trimming removed 7 bases at V and 8 bases at J, with 23 bases between. Germline V lookup: CDR1 SNHLY, CDR2 FYNNEI. CDR3 length equals 15 residues.

The chain recombines TRBV30 with TRBJ1-1, with 7 bases that match TRBD1. V shed 0 bases and J 0 bases; nucleotides not matched to a gene: 4. The CDR3 is made up of 15 amino acids. Germline loops: CDR1 GTSNPN, CDR2 SVGIG (reference sequence). This chain's CDR3 is CAWSVPDRMNTEAFF. DNA of the CDR3: TGTGCCTGGAGTGTACCGGACAGGATGAACACTGAAGCTTTCTTT.

This chain joins TRBV21-1 and TRBJ2-1; the table's D call, TRBD1, was not checked against the DNA. TRBV21-1 is marked as a pseudogene. The CDR3 sequence is 12 residues long. Here the CDR3 reads CASGTAYNEQFF. CDR3 coding DNA: TGTGCCAGCGGGACAGCTTACAATGAGCAGTTCTTC.

This rearrangement joins TRBV19 to TRBJ2-5, with TRBD1 matching over 9 bases. V was pared by 3 bases and J by 4 bases, with 12 bases of the junction left unmatched. Germline values: CDR1 LNHDA, CDR2 SQIVND (reference sequence). The CDR3 spans 17 residues. The CDR3 bases are TGTGCCAGTAGTATCGCGGGTACAGGGGGCCAAGGAGAGACCCAGTACTTC. Translation gives CASSIAGTGGQGETQYF.

The chain links TRBV30 to TRBJ1-5, with a possible D match to TRBD1 (5 bases). The CDR3 runs 14 residues. V lost 2 bases, J lost 3 bases, and 11 bases lay in between. Germline V gives CDR1 GTSNPN, CDR2 SVGIG (reference sequence). CDR3 protein: CAWSKGENNQPQHF. Written as DNA, the CDR3 is TGTGCCTGGAGTAAAGGGGAAAACAATCAGCCCCAGCATTTT.

The V gene is TRBV6-1, the J gene TRBJ1-4, with 8 bases aligning to TRBD1. The V gene end was trimmed by 6 bases and the J gene end by 4 bases; junction bases not matched to a gene: 1. Germline V gene data show CDR1 as MNHNS and CDR2 as SASEGT. The CDR3 length is 13 residues. The CDR3 DNA reads TGTGCCAGCAGGGACAGGGTTAATGAAAAACTGTTTTTT. Translated: CASRDRVNEKLFF.

The gene calls are TRBV7-2 and TRBJ2-1, with 7 nucleotides matching TRBD2. J lost 4 bases, V lost 5 bases, and 8 bases had no gene match. Per the germline V gene, CDR1 is SGHTA and CDR2 is FQGNSA. This CDR3 has 15 residues. CDR3 DNA: TGTGCCAGCAGCCCCAGCGGGATCGGGTACAATGAGCAGTTCTTC. It is translated as CASSPSGIGYNEQFF. Together with reference TRBV7-2 and TRBJ2-1, the CDR3 gives the full variable domain: GAGVSQSPSNKVTEKGKDVELRCDPISGHTALYWYRQSLGQGLEFLIYFQGNSAPDKSGLPSDRFSAERTGGSVSTLTIQRTQQEDSAVYLCASSPSGIGYNEQFFGPGTRLTVL.

CDR3 sequence (DNA): TGTGCCTCAGAGGGGGCGTACCAAGAGACCCAGTACTTC. Amino acids: CASEGAYQETQYF. The rearrangement links TRBV5-6 to TRBJ2-5; 7 bases fit TRBD1. CDR3 size: 13 residues. The germline gives CDR1 SGHDT, CDR2 YYEEEE. The J segment lost 0 bases and the V segment lost 10 bases, leaving 6 bases of the junction unmatched.

The chain couples TRBV19 to TRBJ1-5; TRBD1 aligns across 7 bases. CDR1 and CDR2 (germline): LNHDA, SQIVND (reference sequence). This CDR3 region has 14 residues. V shed 8 bases, J shed 7 bases, and the junction held 11 bases outside the gene matches. Here the CDR3 DNA reads TGTGCCAGTTGCCGGGACAGCGGTTACCAGCCCCAGCATTTT. Encoded protein: CASCRDSGYQPQHF.

The chain couples TRBV6-5 to TRBJ1-1; 7 bases match TRBD1. Germline-derived CDR1 and CDR2 are MNHEY and SVGAGI. Losses at the gene ends were 4 bases for V and 1 base for J; bases not matched to a gene: 0. The CDR3 is 13 amino acids. As DNA, the CDR3 is TGTGCCAGCAGTTCAGGGGGGAACACTGAAGCTTTCTTT. It codes for CASSSGGNTEAFF.